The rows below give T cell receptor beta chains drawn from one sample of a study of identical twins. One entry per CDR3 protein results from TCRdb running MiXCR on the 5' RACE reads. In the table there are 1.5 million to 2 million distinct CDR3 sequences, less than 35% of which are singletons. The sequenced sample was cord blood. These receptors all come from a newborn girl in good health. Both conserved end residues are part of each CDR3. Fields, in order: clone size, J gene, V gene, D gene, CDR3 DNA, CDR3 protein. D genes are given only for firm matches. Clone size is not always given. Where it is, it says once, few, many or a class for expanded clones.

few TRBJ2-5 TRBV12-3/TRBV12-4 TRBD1 TGTGCCAGCAGTTTGGGACAGGGGTTTGGGGAGGTGACCCAGTACTTC CASSLGQGFGEVTQYF
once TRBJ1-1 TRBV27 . TGTGCCAGCAGTTTCCGGCATAGGAACACTGAAGCTTTCTTT CASSFRHRNTEAFF
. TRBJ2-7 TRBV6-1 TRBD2 TGTGCCAGCAGTGCCTGGGATGGGAGGGTCTTGTCGAAAAACTACGAGCAGTACTTC CASSAWDGRVLSKNYEQYF
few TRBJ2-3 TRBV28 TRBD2 TGTGCCAGCAGTTTATTCGCGGGAGGGCCAACAGATACGCAGTATTTT CASSLFAGGPTDTQYF
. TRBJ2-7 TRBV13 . TGTGCCAGCAGCTTGGCCGAGACAAAGGGCTCCTACGAGCAGTACTTC CASSLAETKGSYEQYF
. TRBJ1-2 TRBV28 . TGTGCCAGCAGTACCACCGGGACTAACTATAGCTACACCTTC CASSTTGTNYSYTF
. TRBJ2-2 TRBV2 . TGTGCCAGCAGTGACGAGGGGCTGAACACCGGGGAGCTGTTTTTT CASSDEGLNTGELFF
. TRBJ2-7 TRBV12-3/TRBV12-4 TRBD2 TGTGCCAGCAGTTTGGGGCCCGGGACTAGGGGCTACGAGCAGTACTTC CASSLGPGTRGYEQYF
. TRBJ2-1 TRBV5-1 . TGCGCCAGCAGCTGGGGGAAAAGGGTTGGAGAGCAGTTCTTC CASSWGKRVGEQFF
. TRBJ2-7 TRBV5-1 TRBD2 TGCGCCAGCAGCCTCTCAAGGCTAGCGGGAGAAGGAGGGCAGTACTTC CASSLSRLAGEGGQYF
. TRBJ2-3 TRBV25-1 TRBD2 TGTGCCAGCAGTGAATCCCTAGCGGGACCTAGCACAGATACGCAGTATTTT CASSESLAGPSTDTQYF
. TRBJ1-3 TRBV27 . TGTGCCAGCAGTTTAGGAGGAGGGGGAAACACCATATATTTT CASSLGGGGNTIYF
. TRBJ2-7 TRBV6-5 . TGTGCCAGCAGTTACTCGAGGAGGACCTCCTACGAGCAGTACTTC CASSYSRRTSYEQYF
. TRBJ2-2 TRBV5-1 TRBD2 TGCGCCAGCAGCCACGGACTAGCGGGAGAGGTGAACGGGGAGCTGTTTTTT CASSHGLAGEVNGELFF
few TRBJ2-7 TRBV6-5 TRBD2 TGTGCCAGCAGTCCATCACCGGGACTAGCGCACGAGCAGTACTTC CASSPSPGLAHEQYF
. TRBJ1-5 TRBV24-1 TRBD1 TGTGCCACCAGTGGGGACAGGGGGAGCAATCAGCCCCAGCATTTT CATSGDRGSNQPQHF
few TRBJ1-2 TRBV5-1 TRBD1 TGCGCCAGCAGCTTAGAACTGGGACCGGGACAGCGGCGCTATGGCTACACCTTC CASSLELGPGQRRYGYTF
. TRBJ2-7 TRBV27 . TGTGCCAGCAGTTTCGGCAAGGCACCCTACGAGCAGTACTTC CASSFGKAPYEQYF
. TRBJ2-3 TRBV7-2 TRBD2 TGTGCCAGCAGCCATCCGGTAGCTAGCGGGGCTAGCACAGATACGCAGTATTTT CASSHPVASGASTDTQYF